This is a list of T cell receptor beta chains from one sample in a study of cytomegalovirus exposure and HLA in healthy donors. Sequencing was performed with immunoSEQ multiplex PCR; in TCRdb, only in-frame clones are kept and a portion is missing. The sample carries under 200,000 clones, roughly three quarters recorded once. The source material was PBMCs. Receptors originate from a man in his 60s in good health and CMV-seronegative. CDR3s include the opening cysteine and the closing phenylalanine or tryptophan. A D gene is named only where the DNA matches it firmly. Clone size is stated in some rows and not others, as once, few, many or a class when expanded.

V gene,D gene,J gene,clone size,CDR3 DNA,CDR3 protein
TRBV7-2,.,TRBJ2-7,.,TGTGCCAGCAGCACGACAGGTCCCTACGAGCAGTACTTC,CASSTTGPYEQYF
TRBV9,.,TRBJ1-1,once,TGTGCCAGCAGCGCGGCCGGGACAAACACTGAAGCTTTCTTT,CASSAAGTNTEAFF
TRBV7-8,.,TRBJ1-5,.,TGTGCCAGCAGCTTACAGGGGTGGGTTAGCAATCAGCCCCAGCATTTT,CASSLQGWVSNQPQHF
TRBV28,.,TRBJ2-5,few,TGTGCCACCACGACCCGAGCGTTCCAAGAGACCCAGTACTTC,CATTTRAFQETQYF
TRBV7-2,TRBD1,TRBJ1-2,.,TGTGCCAGCAGCACCGACAGGGATTCTGGCTACACCTTC,CASSTDRDSGYTF
TRBV6-1,TRBD1,TRBJ2-5,few,TGTGCCAGCAAAAGGGACAGGGGGCGAGAGACCCAGTACTTC,CASKRDRGRETQYF
TRBV6-5,TRBD1,TRBJ1-6,.,TGTGCCAGCAGTTACACCCGACAGGGGGGTTCACCCCTCCACTTT,CASSYTRQGGSPLHF
TRBV5-1,.,TRBJ1-4,.,TGCGCCAGCAGCCCCGACGGAGTAACTAATGAAAAACTGTTTTTT,CASSPDGVTNEKLFF
TRBV4-1,.,TRBJ2-7,.,TGCGCCAGCAGCCAGGTTTGGTTCTCCTACGAGCAGTACTTC,CASSQVWFSYEQYF
TRBV29-1,TRBD2,TRBJ2-5,.,TGCAGCGCTAAGCGGGGAGTACAAGAGACCCAGTACTTC,CSAKRGVQETQYF
TRBV28,TRBD1,TRBJ1-2,.,TGTGCCACCCTCAGGGGGTTGGGTTGGGGCTACACCTTC,CATLRGLGWGYTF
TRBV19,.,TRBJ2-1,.,TGTGCCAGTAGTATGACCGCAGCGTGGAGTGAGCAGTTCTTC,CASSMTAAWSEQFF
TRBV28,.,TRBJ1-2,.,TGTGCCAGCAGTTTACCGGGGAACTATGGCTACACCTTC,CASSLPGNYGYTF